The 25 T cell receptor beta chains below all came from one sample that was sequenced in a study of CD8+CD57+ T cells in acquired aplastic anemia. For sequencing, patients were chosen who had shown expansion of CD8+CD57+ cells by flow cytometry. Template material for TCR beta VDJ and CDR3 profiling consisted of genomic DNA. MiXCR, run by TCRdb on the reads, gives a single entry per CDR3 protein. The data show about 98,000 distinct CDR3 sequences, roughly two thirds seen once. Sequencing used sorted CD4+, CD8+, or CD8+CD57+ T cells (not recorded which) from PBMCs. Source of these receptors: a human donor with aplastic anemia.

The chain combines TRBV25-1 with TRBJ2-1, with TRBD1 matching 9 bases. After removal of 8 bases from V and 4 bases from J, the junction contained 6 bases not matched to a gene. Germline V gene sequence: CDR1 MGHDK, CDR2 SYGVNS. The CDR3 runs 14 residues. For the CDR3, the DNA is TGTGCCAGCCAGGACAGGGGAAATTACAATGAGCAGTTCTTC. The encoded protein is CASQDRGNYNEQFF.

This chain links TRBV29-1 with TRBJ2-5; 10 bases map to TRBD1. After removal of 7 bases from V and 5 bases from J, the junction contained 10 bases not matched to a gene. Germline assignment: CDR1 SQVTM and CDR2 ANQGSEA. The CDR3 has 14 residues. The CDR3 is CSARDRGLRETQYF. The CDR3 coding sequence is TGCAGCGCTAGGGACAGGGGCCTTAGGGAGACCCAGTACTTC.

This clonotype was counted a few times. The V and J genes are TRBV20-1 and TRBJ1-6; unclear D gene. There are 12 residues in the CDR3. Deletions cut 3 bases from V and 8 bases from J, with 8 bases between. CDR1 DFQATT and CDR2 SNEGSKA come from the germline V gene (reference sequence). Here the CDR3 reads CSASGPDSPLHF. The CDR3 nucleotides read TGCAGTGCTAGTGGCCCTGATTCACCCCTCCACTTT.

This clonotype was picked up one time. The junction shows a germline mismatch at one end, possibly a read error. The V gene is TRBV2, the J gene TRBJ2-1; D perhaps matches TRBD1 (5 bases). In germline, CDR1 is SNHLY, CDR2 FYNNEI. There are 13 residues in the CDR3. The CDR3 region is CASSEDRYNEQFF. In nucleotides, the CDR3 is TGTGCCAGCAGCGAAGACAGATACAATGAGCAGTTCTTC.

This clonotype was detected only once. The chain combines TRBV5-1 with TRBJ1-4, with D possibly matching TRBD1 (5 bases). Trimming removed 1 base at V and 4 bases at J, with 11 bases between. This CDR3 contains 15 residues. Germline V gives CDR1 SGHRS, CDR2 YFSETQ. The CDR3 spells CASSLQTAINEKLFF. The DNA for the CDR3 is TGCGCCAGCAGCTTGCAGACAGCGATTAATGAAAAACTGTTTTTT.

V is TRBV10-3 and J is TRBJ2-5; D is undetermined. In germline, CDR1 is ENHRY, CDR2 SYGVKD. Trimming shortened V by 4 bases and J by 5 bases, and 8 bases separated the two germline ends. CDR3 length equals 12 residues. Here the CDR3 DNA reads TGTGCCATCAGTGGCACTACGGAGACCCAGTACTTC. Its protein product is CAISGTTETQYF.

This sequence joins TRBV20-1 and TRBJ2-7, with D possibly TRBD1 on 6 matching bases. The germline V gene encodes CDR1 DFQATT and CDR2 SNEGSKA (reference sequence). There are 11 residues in the CDR3. V lost 6 bases to trimming and J lost 3 bases, with 9 bases between them. The CDR3 is CSAFRGYEQYF. CDR3 DNA sequence: TGCAGTGCGTTCAGGGGCTACGAGCAGTACTTC.

This chain links TRBV29-1 with TRBJ2-3, with TRBD2 matching over 7 bases. CDR3 length: 16 amino acids. From germline, CDR1 is SQVTM and CDR2 ANQGSEA. The V gene end was trimmed by 4 bases and the J gene end by 4 bases; junction bases not matched to a gene: 14. This chain's CDR3 is CSVGPRLAGIADTQYF. The DNA of the CDR3 is TGCAGCGTTGGCCCCCGATTAGCGGGTATTGCAGATACGCAGTATTTT.

The V and J genes are TRBV20-1 and TRBJ2-1; D may be TRBD2 (5 bases). Germline V gene data show CDR1 as DFQATT and CDR2 as SNEGSKA (reference sequence). This CDR3 is 13 amino acids long. V lost 6 bases, J lost 5 bases, and 14 bases lay in between. CDR3 in amino acids: CSAPKGDNNEQFF. The DNA for the CDR3 is TGCAGTGCACCTAAGGGAGATAACAATGAGCAGTTCTTC.

The chain joins TRBV2 to TRBJ1-5; D remains ambiguous. Germline V lookup: CDR1 SNHLY, CDR2 FYNNEI. The CDR3 is 12 amino acids. Between the trimmed V and J ends, which lost 7 bases and 4 bases, there was a span of 8 bases. The CDR3, as DNA: TGTGCCAGCACGGGCCGTAATCAGCCCCAGCATTTT. As protein: CASTGRNQPQHF.

This rearrangement joins TRBV7-3 to TRBJ2-7; D gene ambiguous. The CDR3 contains 13 residues. Germline lookup yields CDR1 SGHTA and CDR2 FQGTGA. The V end lost 5 bases, the J end lost 2 bases, and 10 bases lay between the germline ends. CDR3 residues: CASSPSGPYEQYF. The DNA for the CDR3 is TGTGCCAGCAGCCCCTCGGGCCCCTACGAGCAGTACTTC.

The chain carries TRBV15 and TRBJ1-3; 8 nucleotides agree with TRBD1. With V trimmed by 7 bases and J by 3 bases, 8 bases remained unmatched. Germline loops: CDR1 LNHNV, CDR2 YYDKDF (reference sequence). The CDR3 loop spans 15 amino acids. CDR3 amino acids: CATTTDRVVGNTIYF. DNA of the CDR3: TGTGCCACCACTACGGACAGGGTCGTTGGAAACACCATATATTTT.

V is TRBV20-1 and J is TRBJ1-5; possible D gene TRBD1, 5 bases. V was shortened by 7 bases and J by 2 bases, with 12 bases between the two germline ends. Germline CDR1 is DFQATT and CDR2 is SNEGSKA (reference sequence). CDR3 length: 13 residues. The CDR3, as DNA: TGCAGTGTAGCGGGGGAGGGCAATCAGCCCCAGCATTTT. Translation: CSVAGEGNQPQHF.

The chain links TRBV29-1 to TRBJ2-7; 7 positions match TRBD1. Germline V CDR1 and CDR2: SQVTM, ANQGSEA. This CDR3 is 14 amino acids long. Germline trimming cut 6 bases from V and 3 bases from J; bases unmatched to any gene: 11. CDR3 DNA sequence: TGCAGCGTACGAACCGGGACAGCTTACTACGAGCAGTACTTC. This gives the protein CSVRTGTAYYEQYF.

V usage is TRBV20-1 and J usage is TRBJ2-7; 7 bases align to TRBD1. The CDR3 consists of 13 residues. Trimming removed 6 bases from V and 0 bases from J; junction bases left unmatched: 5. CDR1 DFQATT and CDR2 SNEGSKA come from the germline V gene (reference sequence). This chain's CDR3 is CSAWTGLSYEQYF. CDR3 in DNA: TGCAGTGCATGGACAGGCCTCTCCTACGAGCAGTACTTC.

This clonotype was detected a few times. The chain joins TRBV2 to TRBJ1-6, with D perhaps TRBD1 (5 bases). V gave up 6 bases and J gave up 11 bases, with 17 bases separating them. Germline V lookup: CDR1 SNHLY, CDR2 FYNNEI. The CDR3 sequence is 14 residues long. The CDR3 DNA sequence: TGTGCCAGCAGCTTGAGGGGCGACGATACACCCCTCCACTTT. Its translation is CASSLRGDDTPLHF. The variable domain in full, with the rest retrieved from reference TRBV2 and TRBJ1-6, is EPEVTQTPSHQVTQMGQEVILRCVPISNHLYFYWYRQILGQKVEFLVSFYNNEISEKSEIFDDQFSVERPDGSNFTLKIRSTKLEDSAMYFCASSLRGDDTPLHFGNGTRLTVT.

The chain carries TRBV10-3 and TRBJ2-7; 10 bases fit TRBD1. The germline gives CDR1 ENHRY, CDR2 SYGVKD. Trimming removed 6 bases from V and 5 bases from J; junction bases left unmatched: 16. This CDR3 has 17 residues. The CDR3 DNA reads as TGTGCCATCAGCGACAGGGGGCGCGTTGAGAGGACCCACGAGCAGTACTTC. This translates into CAISDRGRVERTHEQYF.

This clonotype has only a few counts. J is TRBJ2-2 and V is TRBV29-1, with a tentative D call TRBD2 (5 bases). This CDR3 comprises 12 residues. From germline, CDR1 is SQVTM and CDR2 ANQGSEA. V dropped 4 bases and J dropped 5 bases, with 8 bases sitting between them. The chain's CDR3 is CSVGRGTGELFF. The CDR3 region has the DNA TGCAGCGTTGGGCGCGGGACCGGGGAGCTGTTTTTT.

J is TRBJ2-2 and V is TRBV10-2, with unresolved D. CDR1 is WSHSY, CDR2 SAAADI, per germline. Trimming took 3 bases from V and 6 from J, leaving 8 bases between them. The CDR3 contains 13 residues. The CDR3 here is CASSDPHSGELFF. The CDR3 bases are TGCGCCAGCAGTGATCCTCATTCCGGGGAGCTGTTTTTT.

The chain joins TRBV7-8 to TRBJ1-4; no clear D gene. Trimming took 1 base from V and 3 from J, leaving 9 bases between them. The CDR3 length is 15 residues. Germline V gives CDR1 SGHVS, CDR2 FQNEAQ. In DNA form, the CDR3 reads TGTGCCAGCAGCTTAGAAGGTTTCCCTAATGAAAAACTGTTTTTT. Its translation is CASSLEGFPNEKLFF.

A remark on this clonotype: A single base separates this from a much larger clone, so it may be a read error. The chain has TRBV7-9 and TRBJ2-1; D not resolved. There are 12 residues in the CDR3. Germline CDR1 is SEHNR and CDR2 is FQNEAQ (reference sequence). The CDR3 DNA is TGTGCCAGCAGCACCTGGGCCAATGAGGAGTTCTTC. This codes for CASSTWANEEFF.

The rearrangement uses TRBV15 and TRBJ1-3; 8 nucleotides agree with TRBD1. V lost 0 bases, J lost 6 bases, and 16 bases stayed unmatched. The CDR3 covers 19 residues. Germline V gene data show CDR1 as LNHNV and CDR2 as YYDKDF (reference sequence). The DNA for the CDR3 is TGTGCCACCAGCAGAGATAAGACAGGGGATAAAGGTCACCAAAACACCATATATTTT. Its protein product is CATSRDKTGDKGHQNTIYF.

The chain has TRBV7-9 and TRBJ1-2, with no clear D. This CDR3 comprises 15 residues. Germline CDR1 reads SEHNR; CDR2 reads FQNEAQ (reference sequence). Trimming pared 3 bases from V and 3 bases from J, leaving 14 bases between. As DNA, the CDR3 is TGTGCCAGCAGCTTCTCGGGCACCGCGCACTATGGCTACACCTTC. Residues: CASSFSGTAHYGYTF.

The chain couples TRBV15 to TRBJ1-3; possibly TRBD1 for D (6 bases). Germline V gene lookup returns CDR1 LNHNV and CDR2 YYDKDF (reference sequence). CDR3 length: 16 residues. V was trimmed by 1 base and J by 0 bases, leaving 10 bases between them. In DNA, the CDR3 is TGTGCCACCAGCAGAGGCGGACAGATCTCTGGAAACACCATATATTTT. Its translation: CATSRGGQISGNTIYF.

The V gene is TRBV24-1, the J gene TRBJ2-1; the match to TRBD1 covers 10 bases. The length of the CDR3 is 15 residues. Germline lookup yields CDR1 KGHDR and CDR2 SFDVKD. V was clipped by 6 bases and J by 5 bases; unmatched bases: 6. Here the CDR3 DNA reads TGTGCCACCAGTCCGGGACAGGGGAGGGACAATGAGCAGTTCTTC. This codes for CATSPGQGRDNEQFF.